Each of the 8 T cell receptor beta chains below was sequenced from the same sample in a study of blood T cell repertoires in COVID-19. The assay was immunoSEQ multiplex PCR, and TCRdb's table has in-frame clones only and misses some. The data contain about 70,000 clones, 70% to 90% of them singletons. Material: peripheral blood. The receptor set was obtained from a woman between 65 and 79 years old with acute or convalescent COVID-19.

The genes are TRBV27 and TRBJ1-1; 8 nucleotides line up with TRBD1. CDR3 length equals 17 residues. From germline, CDR1 is MNHEY and CDR2 SMNVEV (reference sequence). The junction had 9 bases not matched to a gene; V was cut back by 3 bases and J by 0 bases. The CDR3 spells CASSLGRAGGMNTEAFF. The CDR3 nucleotides are TGTGCCAGCAGTTTGGGTCGGGCAGGGGGCATGAACACTGAAGCTTTCTTT.

The gene calls are TRBV7-3 and TRBJ1-2, with D perhaps matching TRBD1 (5 bases). Deletions cut 5 bases from V and 0 bases from J, with 16 bases between. The CDR3 totals 16 residues. The germline V gene encodes CDR1 SGHTA and CDR2 FQGTGA. CDR3 sequence: CASSGGTAPANYGYTF. CDR3 sequence (DNA): TGTGCCAGCAGCGGCGGGACGGCCCCAGCTAACTATGGCTACACCTTC.

The chain combines TRBV5-1 with TRBJ2-7, with D perhaps TRBD1 (6 bases). The CDR3 length is 13 residues. Trimming pared 2 bases from V and 2 bases from J, leaving 8 bases between. From germline, CDR1 is SGHRS and CDR2 YFSETQ. The CDR3 here is CASSFAGAYEQYF. CDR3 nucleotide sequence: TGCGCCAGCAGCTTCGCAGGGGCCTACGAGCAGTACTTC.

The V gene is TRBV7-9, the J gene TRBJ1-4; a weak D match, TRBD1 (6 bases). CDR1 is SEHNR, CDR2 FQNEAQ, per germline (reference sequence). The V end lost 5 bases, the J end lost 3 bases, and 13 bases lay between the germline ends. CDR3 size: 15 residues. CDR3 loop: CASSPPQGPNEKLFF. The CDR3 bases are TGTGCCAGCAGCCCGCCTCAGGGGCCTAATGAAAAACTGTTTTTT.

V gene TRBV6-2 or TRBV6-3 combines with J gene TRBJ2-2, with D maybe TRBD1 (5 bases). The CDR3 is 15 amino acids. Germline CDR1 reads MNHEY; CDR2 reads SVGEGT. The ends were cut back, 6 bases at V and 8 bases at J, with 19 bases in the middle. The CDR3 sequence: CASSLSTVSGGELFF. CDR3 DNA sequence: TGTGCCAGCAGCCTCTCGACAGTATCAGGGGGGGAGCTGTTTTTT.

This chain connects TRBV18 to TRBJ1-6; no clear D gene. Germline V lookup: CDR1 KGHSH, CDR2 LQKENI. V lost 6 bases and J 8 bases, leaving 8 bases between the germline ends. The CDR3 contains 12 residues. The CDR3 spells CASSPGDSPLHF. CDR3 nucleotides: TGTGCCAGCTCCCCGGGAGATTCACCCCTCCACTTT.

The rearrangement links TRBV27 to TRBJ2-7; maybe TRBD1 (6 bases). This CDR3 has 16 residues. Trimming shortened V by 0 bases and J by 4 bases, and 16 bases separated the two germline ends. Germline lookup yields CDR1 MNHEY and CDR2 SMNVEV (reference sequence). The CDR3 reads CASSLSGLLQGYEQYF. For the CDR3, the DNA is TGTGCCAGCAGTTTATCTGGTTTGTTGCAGGGGTACGAGCAGTACTTC.

The rearrangement joins TRBV30 to TRBJ1-4, with no clear D. The CDR3 has 11 residues. The germline V and J ends were trimmed by 1 base and 7 bases, with 4 bases remaining between them. Germline CDR1 is GTSNPN and CDR2 is SVGIG (reference sequence). The CDR3: CAWSGSEKLFF. CDR3 nucleotide sequence: TGTGCCTGGAGTGGGAGTGAAAAACTGTTTTTT.